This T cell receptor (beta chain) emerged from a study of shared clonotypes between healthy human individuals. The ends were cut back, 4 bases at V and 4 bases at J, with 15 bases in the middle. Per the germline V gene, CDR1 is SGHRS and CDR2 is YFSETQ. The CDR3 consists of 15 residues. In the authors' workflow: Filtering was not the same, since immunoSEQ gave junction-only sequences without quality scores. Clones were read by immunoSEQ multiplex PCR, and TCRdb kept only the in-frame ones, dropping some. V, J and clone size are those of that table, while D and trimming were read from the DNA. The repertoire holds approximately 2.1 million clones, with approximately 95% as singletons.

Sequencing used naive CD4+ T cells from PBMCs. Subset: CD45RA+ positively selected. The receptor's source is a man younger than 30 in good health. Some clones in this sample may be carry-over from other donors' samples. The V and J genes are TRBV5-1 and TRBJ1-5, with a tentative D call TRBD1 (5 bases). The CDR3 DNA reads TGCGCCAGCAGCCCGGGACCGTCGTTGAATCAGCCCCAGCATTTT. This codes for CASSPGPSLNQPQHF.